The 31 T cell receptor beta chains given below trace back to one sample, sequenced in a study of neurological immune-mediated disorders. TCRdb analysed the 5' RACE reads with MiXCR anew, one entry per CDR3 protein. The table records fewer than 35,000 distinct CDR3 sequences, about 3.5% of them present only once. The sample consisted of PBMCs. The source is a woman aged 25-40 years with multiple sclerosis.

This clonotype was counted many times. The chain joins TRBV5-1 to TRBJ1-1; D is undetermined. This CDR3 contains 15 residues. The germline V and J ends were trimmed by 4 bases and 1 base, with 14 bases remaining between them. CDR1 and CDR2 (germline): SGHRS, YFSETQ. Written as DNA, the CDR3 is TGCGCCAGCAGCGCCGGAGGAGGCCAGAACACTGAAGCTTTCTTT. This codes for CASSAGGGQNTEAFF.

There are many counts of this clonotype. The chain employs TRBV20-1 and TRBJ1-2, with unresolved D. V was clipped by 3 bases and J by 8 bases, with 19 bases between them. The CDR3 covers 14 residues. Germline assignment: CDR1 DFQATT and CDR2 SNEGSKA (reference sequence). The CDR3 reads CSASRWIGSWGYTF. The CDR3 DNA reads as TGCAGTGCTAGTCGCTGGATTGGTTCTTGGGGCTACACCTTC.

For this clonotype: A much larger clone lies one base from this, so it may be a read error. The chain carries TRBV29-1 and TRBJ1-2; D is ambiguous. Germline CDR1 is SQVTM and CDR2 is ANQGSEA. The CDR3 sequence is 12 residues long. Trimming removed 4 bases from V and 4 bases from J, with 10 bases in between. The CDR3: CSVGEGPYGYTF. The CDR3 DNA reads TGCAGCGTTGGGGAAGGCCCCTATGGCTACACCTTC.

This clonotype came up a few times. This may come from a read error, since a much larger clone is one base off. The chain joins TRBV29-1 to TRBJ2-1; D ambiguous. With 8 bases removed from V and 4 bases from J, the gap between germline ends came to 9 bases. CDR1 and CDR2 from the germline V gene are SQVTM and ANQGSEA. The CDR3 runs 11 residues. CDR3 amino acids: CSMGIYNEQFF. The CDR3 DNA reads TGCAGCATGGGCATTTACAATGAGCAGTTCTTC.

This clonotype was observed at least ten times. CDR3 coding DNA: TGTGCCAGCAGTTTTCAGGGGACGAACACTGAAGCTTTCTTT. Translating gives CASSFQGTNTEAFF. V gene TRBV12-3 or TRBV12-4 combines with J gene TRBJ1-1; TRBD1 might be the D (6 bases). Trimming left V 3 bases short and J 1 base short, with 9 bases between. The CDR3 has 14 residues.

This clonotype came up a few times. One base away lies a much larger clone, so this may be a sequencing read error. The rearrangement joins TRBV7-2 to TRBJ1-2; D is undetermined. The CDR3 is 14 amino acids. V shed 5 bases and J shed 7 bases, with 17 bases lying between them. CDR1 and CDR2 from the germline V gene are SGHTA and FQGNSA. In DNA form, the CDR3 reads TGTGCCAGCAGCCAAGGAAAGGGCTGGGGTGGCTACACCTTC. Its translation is CASSQGKGWGGYTF.

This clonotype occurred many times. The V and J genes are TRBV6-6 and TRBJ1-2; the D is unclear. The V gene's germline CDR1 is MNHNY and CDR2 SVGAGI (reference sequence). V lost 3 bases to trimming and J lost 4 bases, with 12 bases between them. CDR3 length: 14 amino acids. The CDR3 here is CASSYSASGYGYTF. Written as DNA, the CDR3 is TGTGCCAGCAGTTATTCTGCCTCGGGCTATGGCTACACCTTC.

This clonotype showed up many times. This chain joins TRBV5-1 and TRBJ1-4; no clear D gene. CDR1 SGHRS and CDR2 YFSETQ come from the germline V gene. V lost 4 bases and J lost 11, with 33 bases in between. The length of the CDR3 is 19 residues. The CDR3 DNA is TGCGCCAGCAGCCTGGACCCCCTACCAGTCGGGGATAGGGCCGGGAAACTGTTTTTT. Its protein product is CASSLDPLPVGDRAGKLFF. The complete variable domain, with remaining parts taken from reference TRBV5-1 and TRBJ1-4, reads KAGVTQTPRYLIKTRGQQVTLSCSPISGHRSVSWYQQTPGQGLQFLFEYFSETQRNKGNFPGRFSGRQFSNSRSEMNVSTLELGDSALYLCASSLDPLPVGDRAGKLFFGSGTQLSVL.

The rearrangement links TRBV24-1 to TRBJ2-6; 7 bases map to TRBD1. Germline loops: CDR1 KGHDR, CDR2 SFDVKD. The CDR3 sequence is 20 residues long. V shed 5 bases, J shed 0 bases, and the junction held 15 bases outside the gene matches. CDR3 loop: CATSGPPGTVLNSGANVLTF. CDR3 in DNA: TGTGCCACCAGTGGCCCCCCCGGGACAGTCTTAAACTCTGGGGCCAACGTCCTGACTTTC.

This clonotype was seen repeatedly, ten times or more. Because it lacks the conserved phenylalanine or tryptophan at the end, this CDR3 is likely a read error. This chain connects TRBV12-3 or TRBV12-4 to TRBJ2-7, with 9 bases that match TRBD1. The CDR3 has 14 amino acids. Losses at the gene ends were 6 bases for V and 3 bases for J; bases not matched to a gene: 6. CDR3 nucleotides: TGTGCCAGCAGGTCATCGGACAGGGGCTACGAGCAGTACAAC. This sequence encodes CASRSSDRGYEQYN.

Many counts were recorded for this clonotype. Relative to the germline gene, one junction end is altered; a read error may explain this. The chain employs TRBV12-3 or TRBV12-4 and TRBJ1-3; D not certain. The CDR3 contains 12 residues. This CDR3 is CASSKNGKTIYF. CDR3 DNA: TGTGCCAGCAGCAAAAATGGAAAAACCATATATTTT.

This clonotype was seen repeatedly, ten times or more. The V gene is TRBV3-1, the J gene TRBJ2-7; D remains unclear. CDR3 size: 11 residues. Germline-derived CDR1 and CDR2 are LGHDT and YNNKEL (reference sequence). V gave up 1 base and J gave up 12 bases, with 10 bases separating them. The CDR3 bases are TGTGCCAGCAGCCAAGGAGACGTACGGTACTTC. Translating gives CASSQGDVRYF.

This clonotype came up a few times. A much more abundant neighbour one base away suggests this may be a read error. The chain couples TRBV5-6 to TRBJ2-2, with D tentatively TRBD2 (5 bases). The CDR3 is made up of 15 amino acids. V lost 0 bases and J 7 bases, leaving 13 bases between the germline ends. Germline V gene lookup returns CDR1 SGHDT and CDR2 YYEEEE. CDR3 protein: CASSLVARGSGELFF. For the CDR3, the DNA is TGTGCCAGCAGCTTGGTGGCTAGAGGGAGCGGGGAGCTGTTTTTT.

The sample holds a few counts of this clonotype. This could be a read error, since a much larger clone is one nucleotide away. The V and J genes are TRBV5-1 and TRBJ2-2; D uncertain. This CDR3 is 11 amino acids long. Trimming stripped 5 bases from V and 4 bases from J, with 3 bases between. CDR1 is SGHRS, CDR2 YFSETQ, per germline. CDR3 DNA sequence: TGCGCCAGCAGAGCCACCGGGGAGCTGTTTTTT. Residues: CASRATGELFF.

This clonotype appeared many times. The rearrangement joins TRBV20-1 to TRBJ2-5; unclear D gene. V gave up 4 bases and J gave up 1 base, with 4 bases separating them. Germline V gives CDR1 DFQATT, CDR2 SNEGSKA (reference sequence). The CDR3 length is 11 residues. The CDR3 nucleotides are TGCAGTGCTATCAGCCAAGAGACCCAGTACTTC. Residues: CSAISQETQYF.

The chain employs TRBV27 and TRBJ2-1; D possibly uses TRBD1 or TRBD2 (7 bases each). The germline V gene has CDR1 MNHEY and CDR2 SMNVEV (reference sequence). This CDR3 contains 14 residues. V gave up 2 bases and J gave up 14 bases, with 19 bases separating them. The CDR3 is CASSLRSGGDFEFF. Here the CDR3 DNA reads TGTGCCAGCAGTTTACGGTCAGGGGGGGATTTTGAGTTCTTC.

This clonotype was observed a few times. The CDR3 sequence: CASREGMYSYEQYF. DNA for the CDR3: TGTGCCAGCAGGGAGGGGATGTACTCCTACGAGCAGTACTTC. The chain links TRBV6-1 to TRBJ2-7; D is possibly TRBD2 (6 bases). Looked up from germline, CDR1 is MNHNS and CDR2 is SASEGT. CDR3 length: 14 amino acids. The V and J ends lost 6 bases and 0 bases respectively, with 12 bases between them.

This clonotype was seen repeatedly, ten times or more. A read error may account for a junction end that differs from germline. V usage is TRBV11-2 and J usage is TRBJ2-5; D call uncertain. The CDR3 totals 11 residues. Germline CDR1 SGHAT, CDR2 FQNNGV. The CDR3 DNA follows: TGTGCCAGCAGCTCCTTAGGGCTAAAGAACTTC. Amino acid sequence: CASSSLGLKNF.

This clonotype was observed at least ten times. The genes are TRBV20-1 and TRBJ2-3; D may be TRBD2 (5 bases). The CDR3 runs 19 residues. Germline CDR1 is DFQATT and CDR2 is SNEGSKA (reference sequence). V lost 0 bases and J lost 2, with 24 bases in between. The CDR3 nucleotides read TGCAGTGCTAGAGATCCCGGTGGGTTGAAAGCCGGGGACACAGATACGCAGTATTTT. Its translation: CSARDPGGLKAGDTDTQYF.

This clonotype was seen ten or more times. The CDR3 DNA follows: TGCAGTGACTCAAGGACTAGCGGCCAATCCTACGAGCAGTACTTC. Protein product: CSDSRTSGQSYEQYF. This chain connects TRBV20-1 to TRBJ2-7, with TRBD2 matching 10 bases. V was pared by 7 bases and J by 1 base, with 10 bases of the junction left unmatched. Germline V lookup: CDR1 DFQATT, CDR2 SNEGSKA (reference sequence). The CDR3 extends over 15 amino acids.

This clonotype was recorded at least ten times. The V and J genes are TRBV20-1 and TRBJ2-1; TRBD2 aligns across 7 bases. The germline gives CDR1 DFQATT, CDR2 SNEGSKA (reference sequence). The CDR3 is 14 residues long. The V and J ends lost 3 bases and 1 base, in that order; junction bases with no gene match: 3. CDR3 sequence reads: CSARGLSSYNEQFF. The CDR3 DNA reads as TGCAGTGCTAGGGGACTATCATCCTACAATGAGCAGTTCTTC.

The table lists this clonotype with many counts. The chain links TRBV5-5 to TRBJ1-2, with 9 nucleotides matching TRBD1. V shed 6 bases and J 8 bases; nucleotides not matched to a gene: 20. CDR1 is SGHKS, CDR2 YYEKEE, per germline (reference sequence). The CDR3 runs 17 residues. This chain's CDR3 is CASIDLGTGSQRGGYTF. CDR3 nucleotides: TGTGCCAGCATCGACCTTGGGACAGGGTCCCAAAGGGGGGGCTACACCTTC.

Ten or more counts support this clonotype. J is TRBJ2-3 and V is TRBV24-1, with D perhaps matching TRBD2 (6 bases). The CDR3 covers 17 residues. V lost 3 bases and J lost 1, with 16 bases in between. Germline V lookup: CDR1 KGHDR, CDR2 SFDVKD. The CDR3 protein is CATSDPPTGSRTDTQYF. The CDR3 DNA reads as TGTGCCACCAGTGATCCACCGACCGGGAGTCGCACAGATACGCAGTATTTT.

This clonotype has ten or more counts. The CDR3 loop reads CATSRDPSYNEQFF. The CDR3 DNA reads as TGTGCCACCAGCAGAGATCCGAGTTACAATGAGCAGTTCTTC. The chain couples TRBV15 to TRBJ2-1, with D hard to call. Trimming took off 0 bases at V and 4 bases at J, with 7 bases between the two ends. There are 14 residues in the CDR3. CDR1 LNHNV and CDR2 YYDKDF come from the germline V gene (reference sequence).

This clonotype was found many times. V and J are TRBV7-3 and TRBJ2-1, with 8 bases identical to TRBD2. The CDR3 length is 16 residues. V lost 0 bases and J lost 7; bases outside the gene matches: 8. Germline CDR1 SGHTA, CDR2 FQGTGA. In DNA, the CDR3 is TGTGCCAGCAGCTTAACAGCGGGGGTGGTTTGGAATGAGCAGTTCTTC. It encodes CASSLTAGVVWNEQFF.

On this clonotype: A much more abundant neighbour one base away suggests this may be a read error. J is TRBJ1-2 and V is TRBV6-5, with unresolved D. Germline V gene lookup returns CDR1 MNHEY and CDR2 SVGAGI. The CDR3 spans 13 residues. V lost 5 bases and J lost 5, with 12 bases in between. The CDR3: CASSTSTYYGYTF. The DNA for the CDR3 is TGTGCCAGCAGTACCAGCACTTATTATGGCTACACCTTC.

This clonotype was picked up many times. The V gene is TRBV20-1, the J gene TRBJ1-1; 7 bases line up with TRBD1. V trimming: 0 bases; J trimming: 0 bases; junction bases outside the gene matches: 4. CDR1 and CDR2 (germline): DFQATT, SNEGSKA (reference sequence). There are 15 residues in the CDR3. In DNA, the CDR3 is TGCAGTGCTAGAGATTGGGACAGACTGAACACTGAAGCTTTCTTT. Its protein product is CSARDWDRLNTEAFF.

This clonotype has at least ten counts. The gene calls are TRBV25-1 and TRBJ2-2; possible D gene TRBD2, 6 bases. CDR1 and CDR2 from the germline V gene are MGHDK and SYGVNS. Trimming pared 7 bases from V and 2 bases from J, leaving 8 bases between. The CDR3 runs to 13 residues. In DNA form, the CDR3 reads TGTGCCAGCAAGGGACTTAACACCGGGGAGCTGTTTTTT. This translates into CASKGLNTGELFF. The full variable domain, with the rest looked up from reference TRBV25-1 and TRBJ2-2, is EADIYQTPRYLVIGTGKKITLECSQTMGHDKMYWYQQDPGMELHLIHYSYGVNSTEKGDLSSESTVSRIRTEHFPLTLESARPSHTSQYLCASKGLNTGELFFGEGSRLTVL.

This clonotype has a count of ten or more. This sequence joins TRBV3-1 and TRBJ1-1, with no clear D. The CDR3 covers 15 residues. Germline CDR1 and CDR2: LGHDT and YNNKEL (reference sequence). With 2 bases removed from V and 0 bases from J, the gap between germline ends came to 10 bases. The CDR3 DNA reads TGTGCCAGCAGCCAAAATTTGGGATTGAACACTGAAGCTTTCTTT. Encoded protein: CASSQNLGLNTEAFF.

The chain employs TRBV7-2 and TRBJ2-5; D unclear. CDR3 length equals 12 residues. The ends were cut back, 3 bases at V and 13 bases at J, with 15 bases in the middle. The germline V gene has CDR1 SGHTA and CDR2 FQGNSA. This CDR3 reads CASSFKAILRYF. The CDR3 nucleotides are TGTGCCAGCAGCTTTAAAGCAATCCTACGGTACTTC. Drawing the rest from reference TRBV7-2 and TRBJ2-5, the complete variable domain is GAGVSQSPSNKVTEKGKDVELRCDPISGHTALYWYRQSLGQGLEFLIYFQGNSAPDKSGLPSDRFSAERTGGSVSTLTIQRTQQEDSAVYLCASSFKAILRYFGPGTRLLVL.

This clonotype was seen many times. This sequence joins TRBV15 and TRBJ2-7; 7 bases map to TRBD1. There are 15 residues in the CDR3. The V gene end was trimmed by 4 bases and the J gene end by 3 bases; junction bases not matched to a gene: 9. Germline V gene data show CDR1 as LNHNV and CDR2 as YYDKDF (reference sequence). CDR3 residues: CATSISLQGNYEQYF. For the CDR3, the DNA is TGTGCCACCAGCATCTCGCTACAGGGGAACTACGAGCAGTACTTC.